This T cell receptor (beta chain) was found in a study of blood T cell repertoires in COVID-19 (dated by TCRdb to the early 2020s). A note on the overall study: Samples from collaborators originated in the United States, Italy and Spain and spanned both the acute and convalescent phases of COVID-19. The prospective study material was composed of cDNA or gDNA derived from T cells, B-cell-depleted T cells, or PBMCs. The dataset comprised deeply sampled blood TCRbeta repertoires from subjects exposed to, actively infected with, or recovered from COVID-19. The repertoires were released in a freely available public database meant as a resource for research on the immune response to SARS-CoV-2. Samples came from the ongoing ImmuneRACE study (first 160 participants) plus 1,254 subjects from 6 global collaborators. Nearly every sample came with metadata listing a de-identified subject ID, COVID-19 status, age in years and sex. Where available, HLA class I and class II types were obtained from metadata supplied by the sample provider rather than from assay-based typing. On the study overall, not on this receptor specifically: The quantity of clinical and demographic metadata differed by source and by participant and was supplied without curation.

TCRbeta CDR3 regions were amplified from genomic DNA by means of the immunoSEQ Assay, a bias-controlled multiplex PCR. As for how the authors treated the data: Within the assay, amplification of reference gene primers was used to estimate how many nucleated cells each sample contained. Sequence reads were collapsed and filtered to measure the absolute abundance of every unique TCRbeta CDR3 rearrangement. For each sample, productive Simpson clonality was calculated as the square root of Simpson's diversity index over productive rearrangements. TCRdb obtained this table from immuneACCESS and retained in-frame rearrangements with V and J assigned. These tables miss some clones; where compared with another copy, unresolved V genes account for less than half of the shortfall, and the remainder is unexplained. V and J calls and clone size are as listed in that table; D and trimming were resolved from the DNA. The sample profile shows 50,000 to 70,000 clones; about 89% of them were found once. Approximately 6.9% of the sample comes from the top ten.

Counted from cysteine to phenylalanine, this CDR3 has 12 amino acids. The DNA shown is the 36-base CDR3, in frame from base 1. The germline V gene (reference sequence) supplies CDR1 LNHDA and CDR2 SQIVND. V lost 7 bases and J lost 1 base; the stretch between them is 7 bases long. To note about this clone: It lacks a known antigen. No quality values exist for individual bases; no much larger clone is one base distant.

Each collaborating institution followed its own protocols to collect whole blood in K2EDTA tubes. For TCRbeta analysis, collaborators shipped samples in one of three forms: frozen whole blood, isolated PBMCs, or DNA extracted from either of those sample types. This sequence originates from a man between 60 and 75 years old with active or convalescent COVID-19. This receptor chain uses TRBV19 and TRBJ1-2; no D gene can be assigned with confidence. The sequencing sample was made of peripheral blood. The nucleotide sequence is TGTGCCAGTACTTGGAGTAACTATGGCTACACCTTC. It specifies CASTWSNYGYTF.